This T cell receptor (beta chain) was sequenced during a study of blood T cell repertoires in COVID-19. Profiling relied on immunoSEQ multiplex PCR, and the TCRdb table lists in-frame clones only, not all of them. The sample records some 170,000 clones, roughly 87% being singletons. CDR1 and CDR2 (germline): MNHEY, SVGAGI. V lost 9 bases and J 0 bases, leaving 8 bases between the germline ends. This CDR3 is 12 amino acids long. The sequencing sample was made of PBMCs or T cells enriched from blood (not recorded which). V and J are TRBV6-5 and TRBJ1-1; D is perhaps TRBD1 (6 bases). This sequence originates from a human donor with acute COVID-19. The donor label of this sample is uncertain. The CDR3 loop reads CASGQLNTEAFF. CDR3 sequence (DNA): TGTGCCAGTGGACAGCTGAACACTGAAGCTTTCTTT.